One sample yielded the 19 T cell receptor beta chains listed below, sequenced in a study of cytomegalovirus exposure and HLA in healthy donors. Use of 60 Vbeta and 13 Jbeta primers characterized the PCR. Using immunoSEQ multiplex PCR, the repertoire was profiled, and TCRdb retains in-frame clones only, with some absent. Here the sample spans roughly 80,000 clones, 60% to 70% being singletons. The sample comprised PBMCs. These receptors all stem from a man younger than 45 in good health and CMV-seropositive.

The rearrangement uses TRBV19 and TRBJ1-5, with 7 nucleotides matching TRBD1. Germline CDR1 reads LNHDA; CDR2 reads SQIVND (reference sequence). This CDR3 is built from 15 residues. With V trimmed by 5 bases and J by 3 bases, 7 bases remained unmatched. CDR3 in DNA: TGTGCCAGTAGTTTCATTGACAGGGACAATCAGCCCCAGCATTTT. Its translation is CASSFIDRDNQPQHF.

The chain joins TRBV23-1 to TRBJ2-7; D not resolved. TRBV23-1 qualifies as an ORF whose function is uncertain. V lost 7 bases, J lost 5 bases, and 3 bases lay in between. The CDR3 covers 9 residues. The CDR3 nucleotides are TGCGCCAGCACTCACGAGCAGTACTTC. It yields the protein CASTHEQYF.

The genes are TRBV9 and TRBJ1-1; D might be TRBD1 (6 bases). The CDR3 length is 16 residues. V gave up 0 bases and J gave up 0 bases, with 12 bases separating them. Germline V gene sequence: CDR1 SGDLS, CDR2 YYNGEE. CDR3 in amino acids: CASSVEQGDMNTEAFF. CDR3 DNA: TGTGCCAGCAGCGTAGAACAGGGCGACATGAACACTGAAGCTTTCTTT.

V gene TRBV28 combines with J gene TRBJ2-7; D call uncertain. The CDR3 is made up of 12 amino acids. The V gene lost 6 bases and the J gene lost 4 bases, with 10 bases spanning the gap. Germline CDR1 reads MDHEN; CDR2 reads SYDVKM. CDR3 coding DNA: TGTGCCAGCAGCCTCGACTTATACGAGCAGTACTTC. Its protein is CASSLDLYEQYF.

CDR3 loop: CASSLLAGGKETQYF. Written as DNA, the CDR3 is TGCGCCAGCAGCTTGTTAGCGGGAGGGAAGGAGACCCAGTACTTC. The genes are TRBV5-1 and TRBJ2-5, with TRBD2 matching 11 bases. CDR1 is SGHRS, CDR2 YFSETQ, per germline. The length of the CDR3 is 15 residues. V trimming: 1 base; J trimming: 5 bases; junction bases outside the gene matches: 4.

The chain employs TRBV4-1 and TRBJ2-3; TRBD1 matches 9 bases. V shed 1 base, J shed 2 bases, and the junction held 10 bases outside the gene matches. The CDR3 is made up of 18 amino acids. Germline values: CDR1 MGHRA, CDR2 YSYEKL. The chain's CDR3 is CASSQGIGQGFFTDTQYF. CDR3 DNA: TGCGCCAGCAGCCAAGGCATAGGACAGGGGTTTTTCACAGATACGCAGTATTTT.

This clone was found a few times. The V gene is TRBV28, the J gene TRBJ2-1; D call uncertain. V lost 5 bases, J lost 0 bases, and 8 bases lay in between. CDR1 is MDHEN and CDR2 is SYDVKM in the germline V gene. The CDR3 runs 14 residues. DNA of the CDR3: TGTGCCAGCAGTACCTATAGCTCCTACAATGAGCAGTTCTTC. It specifies CASSTYSSYNEQFF. The whole variable domain, filled in from reference TRBV28 and TRBJ2-1, reads DVKVTQSSRYLVKRTGEKVFLECVQDMDHENMFWYRQDPGLGLRLIYFSYDVKMKEKGDIPEGYSVSREKKERFSLILESASTNQTSMYLCASSTYSSYNEQFFGPGTRLTVL.

The rearrangement uses TRBV4-2 and TRBJ2-3, with 11 bases matching TRBD2. The CDR3 is 17 amino acids. Trimming took 0 bases from V and 2 from J; bases not matched to a gene: 4. In germline, CDR1 is LGHNA, CDR2 YNFKEQ. CDR3 DNA sequence: TGTGCCAGCAGCCAAGACTTAGCGGGGGGGACCACAGATACGCAGTATTTT. It specifies CASSQDLAGGTTDTQYF.

The CDR3: CATSRELAREQFF. The CDR3, as DNA: TGTGCCACCAGCAGAGAATTAGCACGTGAGCAGTTCTTC. The chain employs TRBV15 and TRBJ2-1; no definite D call. Germline V gives CDR1 LNHNV, CDR2 YYDKDF (reference sequence). V shed 0 bases and J shed 9 bases, with 9 bases lying between them. CDR3 length: 13 residues.

The rearrangement joins TRBV5-5 to TRBJ2-5; possible D gene TRBD2, 5 bases. Germline V gene sequence: CDR1 SGHKS, CDR2 YYEKEE (reference sequence). The ends were cut back, 2 bases at V and 5 bases at J, with 7 bases in the middle. The CDR3 runs to 12 residues. This CDR3 reads CASSFSGETQYF. The CDR3 DNA is TGTGCCAGCAGCTTTTCGGGGGAGACCCAGTACTTC. The whole variable domain, remainder taken from reference TRBV5-5 and TRBJ2-5, is DAGVTQSPTHLIKTRGQQVTLRCSPISGHKSVSWYQQVLGQGPQFIFQYYEKEERGRGNFPDRFSARQFPNYSSELNVNALLLGDSALYLCASSFSGETQYFGPGTRLLVL.

The CDR3 coding sequence is TGTGCCAGCTTGGGGGCGGGTGAAGCTTTCTTT. Its protein product is CASLGAGEAFF. The genes are TRBV2 and TRBJ1-1, with a possible D match to TRBD1 (6 bases). Trimming took off 8 bases at V and 7 bases at J, with 11 bases between the two ends. Per the germline V gene, CDR1 is SNHLY and CDR2 is FYNNEI. The CDR3 loop spans 11 amino acids.

This chain joins TRBV11-2 and TRBJ2-7; TRBD2 matches at 11 bases. The CDR3 is 15 amino acids. Germline lookup yields CDR1 SGHAT and CDR2 FQNNGV. With V trimmed by 2 bases and J by 6 bases, 6 bases remained unmatched. CDR3 sequence (DNA): TGTGCCAGCAGCTTACTACTAGCGGGAGTTCCCGAGCAGTACTTC. This translates into CASSLLLAGVPEQYF.

The chain couples TRBV12-5 to TRBJ1-1; TRBD1 is a possible D gene (5 bases). The CDR3 has 16 amino acids. Trimming took off 0 bases at V and 7 bases at J, with 18 bases between the two ends. Germline CDR1 and CDR2: LGHNT and FRNRAP. In DNA, the CDR3 is TGTGCTAGTGGTTTGGTACATTCGGACACAGCAGTTGAAGCTTTCTTT. Translating gives CASGLVHSDTAVEAFF. The full variable domain, rest sourced from reference TRBV12-5 and TRBJ1-1, is DARVTQTPRHKVTEMGQEVTMRCQPILGHNTVFWYRQTMMQGLELLAYFRNRAPLDDSGMPKDRFSAEMPDATLATLKIQPSEPRDSAVYFCASGLVHSDTAVEAFFGQGTRLTVV.

The chain has TRBV7-6 and TRBJ2-5; D not resolved. Germline loops: CDR1 SGHVS, CDR2 FNYEAQ. Trimming stripped 2 bases from V and 0 bases from J, with 4 bases between. The CDR3 runs to 13 residues. CDR3 DNA sequence: TGTGCCAGCAGCTTACAGTACCAAGAGACCCAGTACTTC. As protein: CASSLQYQETQYF.

The chain combines TRBV5-1 with TRBJ2-7; 9 bases align to TRBD1. V gave up 0 bases and J gave up 3 bases; unmatched junction bases: 4. The CDR3 extends over 15 amino acids. Looked up from germline, CDR1 is SGHRS and CDR2 is YFSETQ. The CDR3 sequence is CASSLGQGVGYEQYF. The CDR3 DNA follows: TGCGCCAGCAGCTTGGGACAGGGGGTTGGCTACGAGCAGTACTTC.

V is TRBV5-1 and J is TRBJ2-2; 7 nucleotides line up with TRBD1. The junction had 5 bases not matched to a gene; V was cut back by 4 bases and J by 5 bases. Germline V lookup: CDR1 SGHRS, CDR2 YFSETQ. There are 14 residues in the CDR3. CDR3 protein: CASSLDRATGELFF. CDR3 coding DNA: TGCGCCAGCAGCCTCGACAGGGCGACCGGGGAGCTGTTTTTT.

The chain couples TRBV29-1 to TRBJ2-1; weak D call: TRBD2 (5 bases). Germline CDR1 and CDR2: SQVTM and ANQGSEA. The V end lost 7 bases, the J end lost 10 bases, and 14 bases lay between the germline ends. This CDR3 region has 11 residues. The chain's CDR3 is CSDLAGTEQFF. The CDR3, as DNA: TGCAGCGACCTAGCCGGAACAGAGCAGTTCTTC.

V is TRBV28 and J is TRBJ2-1, with D unclear. This CDR3 contains 16 residues. Germline CDR1 is MDHEN and CDR2 is SYDVKM. V was clipped by 2 bases and J by 0 bases, with 11 bases between them. The CDR3 nucleotides are TGTGCCAGCAGTTTAACCGGGTTAGGCTCCTACAATGAGCAGTTCTTC. Translated, it gives CASSLTGLGSYNEQFF.

The chain carries TRBV7-9 and TRBJ1-2; D might be TRBD1 (5 bases). The CDR3 loop spans 13 amino acids. V lost 1 base and J lost 5, with 8 bases in between. Germline loops: CDR1 SEHNR, CDR2 FQNEAQ (reference sequence). For the CDR3, the DNA is TGTGCCAGCAGCTTAGGACAGATATATGGCTACACCTTC. Its protein is CASSLGQIYGYTF.